Listed below are T cell receptor beta chains from one sample, sequenced in a study of sequential checkpoint blockade in melanoma. Generated by immunoSEQ multiplex PCR, the TCRdb table keeps only in-frame clones and is missing some. The sample consists of more than 9,500 clones, about 79% of them appearing once. This specimen was CD8+ T cells sorted from blood (inferred from file names), taken from a patient given nivolumab and ipilimumab in sequence. The receptors originated from a human donor with melanoma. Both conserved end residues are part of each CDR3. The D gene is left open where the match is weak. Not every row has a clone size; where given, it reads once, few, many or a size class.

.,TRBV7-2,TRBD1,TRBJ1-5,TGTGCCAGCAGCTTAGGGACAGGGGCCAATCAGCCCCAGCATTTT,CASSLGTGANQPQHF
.,TRBV13,.,TRBJ1-2,TGTGCCAGCAGTTTGAGTATCGGGGGCTATGGCTACACCTTC,CASSLSIGGYGYTF
.,TRBV30,.,TRBJ1-6,TGTGCCTGGAGTTGGGGAAGGGAGTTTTTCTATAATTCACCCCTCCACTTT,CAWSWGREFFYNSPLHF
.,TRBV20-1,.,TRBJ2-5,TGCAGTGCTAGAGGGGGACTCACCCAGTACTTC,CSARGGLTQYF
once,TRBV29-1,.,TRBJ2-7,TGCAGCGTTGTAGTAGTCTCTAGCTCCTACGAGCAGTACTTC,CSVVVVSSSYEQYF
.,TRBV19,TRBD1,TRBJ1-2,TGTGCCAGTAGTACCTCCGGGACAGGGGATCACTATGGCTACACCTTC,CASSTSGTGDHYGYTF
.,TRBV15,TRBD1,TRBJ1-1,TGTGCCACCAGCAGAGGGACAGGGGGCACTGAAGCTTTCTTT,CATSRGTGGTEAFF
.,TRBV29-1,.,TRBJ1-2,TGCAGCGGTGTTGGGGGCATTAACTATGGCTACACCTTC,CSGVGGINYGYTF
.,TRBV7-2,.,TRBJ2-7,TGTGCCAGCAGCTTGAACGACAGGGAGCAGTACTTC,CASSLNDREQYF
.,TRBV28,.,TRBJ2-7,TGTGCCAGCAGTTTAGACCGGGGGGCCGGGTACGAGCAGTACTTC,CASSLDRGAGYEQYF
.,TRBV29-1,.,TRBJ2-4,TGCAGCGTTGAACGCGCGGAGGACTGGGCCAAAAACATTCAGTACTTC,CSVERAEDWAKNIQYF
once,TRBV30,.,TRBJ1-5,TGTGCCTGGAGTGGCCCGGGTTTAGCTCAGCCCCAGCATTTT,CAWSGPGLAQPQHF
once,TRBV30,TRBD1,TRBJ1-5,TGTGCCTGGAGTGTACGTCGACAGGGTTTGAATCAGCCCCAGCATTTT,CAWSVRRQGLNQPQHF
medium-sized,TRBV2,.,TRBJ2-7,TGTGCCAGCACCGAAGGCCACAGCGGATACGAGCAGTACTTC,CASTEGHSGYEQYF
.,TRBV2,TRBD1,TRBJ2-3,TGTGCCAGCAGTGAATGGTTGGGACAGGGGGCGGATACGCAGTATTTT,CASSEWLGQGADTQYF
.,TRBV6-6,.,TRBJ1-3,TGTGCCAGCAGTTACTCGGGGAGCTCTGGAAACACCATATATTTT,CASSYSGSSGNTIYF
.,TRBV6-5,.,TRBJ2-3,TGTGCCAGCAGTTACTCGACTCTCGCCGTAGATACGCAGTATTTT,CASSYSTLAVDTQYF
.,TRBV5-8,TRBD1,TRBJ2-1,TGTGCCAGCAGCTTAGGAGACAGGGTCAATGAGCAGTTCTTC,CASSLGDRVNEQFF
.,TRBV2,.,TRBJ1-5,TGTGCCAGCAGTGAATCCGGGTATAGCAATCAGCCCCAGCATTTT,CASSESGYSNQPQHF
.,TRBV6-1,.,TRBJ2-3,TGTGCCAGCAGTGCCCCCAGGGTCTCCACAGATACGCAGTATTTT,CASSAPRVSTDTQYF
.,TRBV7-9,.,TRBJ1-1,TGTGCCAGCAGCACTACAGGCCTCGGCGCTTTCTTT,CASSTTGLGAFF
few,TRBV18,.,TRBJ2-7,TGTGCCAGCTCACCGGAGGGTCCCTCCCTAGGGGAGCAGTACTTC,CASSPEGPSLGEQYF
.,TRBV9,.,TRBJ1-2,TGTGCCAGCAGCGCCAACAGGGGCTACACCTTC,CASSANRGYTF
.,TRBV12-5,TRBD1,TRBJ2-2,TGTGCTAGTGGTAAAGACAGGGAAGCCGGGGAGCTGTTTTTT,CASGKDREAGELFF
once,TRBV29-1,TRBD1,TRBJ1-4,TGCAGCGTTGGACAGGGGGATGAAAAACTGTTTTTT,CSVGQGDEKLFF
.,TRBV11-3,.,TRBJ2-6,TGTGCCAGCAGTCCGTCTGGGGCCAACGTCCTGACTTTC,CASSPSGANVLTF
.,TRBV28,.,TRBJ2-7,TGTGCCAGCAATGGGGCGGAACACACTCCTTGGGAGCAGTACTTC,CASNGAEHTPWEQYF
.,TRBV4-3,.,TRBJ1-5,TGCGCCAGCAGCCAAGATCAGACAGTAAATCAGCCCCAGCATTTT,CASSQDQTVNQPQHF
.,TRBV6-6,.,TRBJ2-7,TGTGCCAGCGGTACCGGGACCTCGGGGGTCGAGCAGTACTTC,CASGTGTSGVEQYF
.,TRBV7-9,.,TRBJ1-3,TGTGCCAGCAGCCTTTTAGCCACCATATATTTT,CASSLLATIYF
.,TRBV5-4,.,TRBJ2-7,TGTGCCAGCAGATCCCCAGGGAACGAGCAGTACTTC,CASRSPGNEQYF
few,TRBV28,.,TRBJ1-5,TGTGCCAGCAGTTTATACCGGGTGAGAAATCAGCCCCAGCATTTT,CASSLYRVRNQPQHF
.,TRBV6-1,.,TRBJ2-7,TGTGCCAGCAGTGATAATCGCGGCAGCTCCTACGAGCAGTACTTC,CASSDNRGSSYEQYF
.,TRBV6-5,TRBD1,TRBJ2-7,TGTGCCAGCAGTTTGAGACAGGGTGGATACGAGCAGTACTTC,CASSLRQGGYEQYF
.,TRBV10-2,TRBD2,TRBJ2-7,TGCGCCAGCACCAAGGTAGCGGGGGGCTATTACGAGCAGTACTTC,CASTKVAGGYYEQYF
.,TRBV28,TRBD1,TRBJ2-7,TGTGCCAGCAGTGATACAGGGGACACCTACGAGCAGTACTTC,CASSDTGDTYEQYF
.,TRBV2,.,TRBJ2-2,TGTGCCAGCGGGGCGGGGGCCGCGAAGGGCGGGGAGCTGTTTTTT,CASGAGAAKGGELFF
.,TRBV13,.,TRBJ2-7,TGTGCCAGCAGCTTAACACAGGGTGAGCAGCACTTC,CASSLTQGEQHF
.,TRBV7-9,.,TRBJ2-7,TGTGCCAGCAGTCCCAGGGTGTCCTCCTACGAGCAGTACTTC,CASSPRVSSYEQYF
.,TRBV6-4,.,TRBJ2-1,TGTGCCAGCAGTGCCTCCGGGGGTTCCTACAATGAGCAGTTCTTC,CASSASGGSYNEQFF
.,TRBV7-9,TRBD2,TRBJ2-3,TGTGCCAGCAGCGGGATAGCGGGGGGGCGTAGAGGCACAGATACGCAGTATTTT,CASSGIAGGRRGTDTQYF
.,TRBV4-2,TRBD1,TRBJ1-5,TGTGCCAGCAGCCAGTACTTCACCCGGGACAGGGACAATCAGCCCCAGCATTTT,CASSQYFTRDRDNQPQHF
.,TRBV19,TRBD2,TRBJ2-7,TGTGCCAGTAGTATAGCAGCGGGGGATACCTACGAGCAGTACTTC,CASSIAAGDTYEQYF
once,TRBV21-1,.,TRBJ1-1,TGTGCCAGCTCTTATGCAGGGCTAGGCACTGAAGCTTTCTTT,CASSYAGLGTEAFF
.,TRBV9,TRBD2,TRBJ2-2,TGTGCCAGCGGACTAGCGGGGATTTCCGGGGAGCTGTTTTTT,CASGLAGISGELFF
.,TRBV11-2,TRBD1,TRBJ2-1,TGTGCCAGCAGCTCCGGGACAGGGGAAGTCAATGAGCAGTTCTTC,CASSSGTGEVNEQFF
.,TRBV7-9,TRBD1,TRBJ2-5,TGTGCCAGCAGCTTTATCGGACAGGGGGTTAAAGAGACCCAGTACTTC,CASSFIGQGVKETQYF
.,TRBV15,.,TRBJ2-6,TGTGCCACCAGCAGTACGCGGGACTCTCACTCTGGGGCCAACGTCCTGACTTTC,CATSSTRDSHSGANVLTF
.,TRBV7-7,.,TRBJ2-5,TGTGCTAGCAGCTTGGGGAGAGGAGAGACCCAGTACTTC,CASSLGRGETQYF
.,TRBV28,TRBD2,TRBJ2-7,TGTGCCAGCAGTTTGCGGGGGGGCGAATACGAGCAGTACTTC,CASSLRGGEYEQYF
.,TRBV5-6,TRBD2,TRBJ2-3,TGTGCCAGCAGCTCCGGACTAGCGGGGCTTGGGCTGGGAGATACGCAGTATTTT,CASSSGLAGLGLGDTQYF
.,TRBV6-5,.,TRBJ1-1,TGTGCCAGCAGTTACCAATCGGAGGGAGTAGCTTTCTTT,CASSYQSEGVAFF
.,TRBV12-5,.,TRBJ2-1,TGTGCTAGTGGTTTGGCAGTCGGAGATGAGCAGTTCTTC,CASGLAVGDEQFF
.,TRBV27,TRBD2,TRBJ2-7,TGTGCCAGCAGTTCTACTAGCGGGGGTTCTTCCTACGAGCAGTACTTC,CASSSTSGGSSYEQYF
.,TRBV5-1,TRBD1,TRBJ2-3,TGCGCCAGCTTCCCAGGGGGCAGCACAGATACGCAGTATTTT,CASFPGGSTDTQYF
.,TRBV7-3,TRBD1,TRBJ1-2,TGTGCCAGCAGCTTAGAGGGACAGCTAAACTATGGCTACACCTTC,CASSLEGQLNYGYTF
.,TRBV2,TRBD2,TRBJ2-5,TGTGCCAGCAGTGTGCAGCGGGGGGCCCAGAAGGTCCAGATAGAAGAGACCCAGTACTTC,CASSVQRGAQKVQIEETQYF
.,TRBV4-3,TRBD2,TRBJ2-1,TGCGCCAGCAGCCAAGTCTGGCTAGCGGGGAGTAACAATGAGCAGTTCTTC,CASSQVWLAGSNNEQFF
.,TRBV5-8,.,TRBJ1-4,TGTGCCAGCAGAGCGAAACAGGGTGGAGAAAAACTGTTTTTT,CASRAKQGGEKLFF